The 19 T cell receptor beta chains reported below all come from one sample, sequenced in a study of CDR3 diversity in severe acne. TCRdb independently ran MiXCR on the PCR reads; one entry per CDR3 protein. The sample has tens of thousands of distinct CDR3 sequences, around 49% seen once. Sequenced: blood. These TCRs come from a male donor in good health, without acne.

The chain is built from TRBV15 and TRBJ1-2; D gene uncertain. The V end was cut by 1 base, the J end by 3 bases, with 15 bases between. This CDR3 contains 16 residues. Germline V gives CDR1 LNHNV, CDR2 YYDKDF (reference sequence). CDR3 in DNA: TGTGCCACCAGCAGAGGTGGGGAAGGGTACGACTATGGCTACACCTTC. Its translation: CATSRGGEGYDYGYTF.

This clonotype was counted many times. The chain uses TRBV28 and TRBJ1-3; TRBD1 might be the D (5 bases). The CDR3 extends over 14 amino acids. In germline, CDR1 is MDHEN, CDR2 SYDVKM. Trimming took 4 bases from V and 0 from J, leaving 7 bases between them. CDR3 region: CASSYGTSGNTIYF. The CDR3 DNA reads TGTGCCAGCAGTTACGGGACCTCTGGAAACACCATATATTTT.

The chain employs TRBV15 and TRBJ2-7; 12 bases are a match to TRBD1. There are 16 residues in the CDR3. In germline, CDR1 is LNHNV, CDR2 YYDKDF (reference sequence). Germline trimming cut 2 bases from V and 4 bases from J; bases unmatched to any gene: 6. CDR3 coding DNA: TGTGCCACCAGCAGACCACGGGGACAGGGGGCGTACGAGCAGTACTTC. As protein: CATSRPRGQGAYEQYF.

Ten or more counts support this clonotype. The chain has TRBV9 and TRBJ1-6; D call uncertain. The CDR3 runs 15 residues. The V end lost 0 bases, the J end lost 6 bases, and 10 bases lay between the germline ends. The germline gives CDR1 SGDLS, CDR2 YYNGEE. CDR3 DNA sequence: TGTGCCAGCAGCGTAGGTCCAGGTGGTAATTCACCCCTCCACTTT. Translated, it gives CASSVGPGGNSPLHF.

The chain combines TRBV24-1 with TRBJ2-2, with 7 bases matching TRBD2. The CDR3 totals 13 residues. After removal of 9 bases from V and 9 bases from J, the junction contained 9 bases not matched to a gene. The germline V gene encodes CDR1 KGHDR and CDR2 SFDVKD. The CDR3 loop reads CATGGGYVRELFF. The CDR3 DNA reads TGTGCCACCGGGGGGGGGTACGTGAGGGAGCTGTTTTTT.

The rearrangement joins TRBV2 to TRBJ2-5; D is unclear. This CDR3 comprises 13 residues. V was trimmed by 8 bases and J by 7 bases, leaving 17 bases between them. The germline V gene has CDR1 SNHLY and CDR2 FYNNEI. Here the CDR3 reads CASSTENVGTQYF. CDR3 in DNA: TGTGCCAGCTCCACAGAGAACGTGGGGACCCAGTACTTC.

This clonotype was seen more than once but under ten times. This chain links TRBV15 with TRBJ1-1; tentatively, D is TRBD1 (6 bases). V was shortened by 9 bases and J by 6 bases, with 14 bases between the two germline ends. This CDR3 has 12 amino acids. Germline loops: CDR1 LNHNV, CDR2 YYDKDF (reference sequence). CDR3 amino acids: CATQGAVAEAFF. DNA of the CDR3: TGTGCCACACAGGGTGCTGTTGCTGAAGCTTTCTTT.

The chain uses TRBV7-8 and TRBJ1-2; TRBD1 is a possible D gene (5 bases). The V and J ends lost 6 bases and 9 bases respectively, with 11 bases between them. Germline CDR1 SGHVS, CDR2 FQNEAQ. The CDR3 runs 11 residues. The DNA for the CDR3 is TGTGCCAGCAGTAAAAGGGGAAGCTACACCTTC. Its translation: CASSKRGSYTF.

The rearrangement links TRBV20-1 to TRBJ1-3; D not certain. The CDR3 totals 11 residues. V was shortened by 6 bases and J by 4 bases, with 7 bases between the two germline ends. Germline values: CDR1 DFQATT, CDR2 SNEGSKA (reference sequence). The CDR3 region is CSARMGNTIYF. Here the CDR3 DNA reads TGCAGTGCCAGAATGGGAAACACCATATATTTT.

The gene calls are TRBV6-1 and TRBJ2-7; 14 nucleotides agree with TRBD2. The better agreement between TRBJ2-1 and the DNA end casts doubt on the J call. The CDR3 is 16 amino acids. Germline CDR1 and CDR2: MNHNS and SASEGT. The CDR3 region is CASSLSGTSGSHEQFF. In DNA, the CDR3 is TGTGCCAGCAGTTTAAGTGGGACTAGCGGGAGCCATGAGCAGTTCTTC.

Here the CDR3 DNA reads TGCAGCGTTGATGGGGCAGGGCGGTACGAGCAGTACTTC. This gives the protein CSVDGAGRYEQYF. The J gene is TRBJ2-7, the V gene TRBV29-1; D is perhaps TRBD1 (5 bases). Trimming removed 3 bases from V and 4 bases from J, with 13 bases in between. Germline CDR1 reads SQVTM; CDR2 reads ANQGSEA. The CDR3 runs 13 residues.

The chain has TRBV20-1 and TRBJ2-7; the match to TRBD2 covers 13 bases. The CDR3 length is 14 residues. Germline loops: CDR1 DFQATT, CDR2 SNEGSKA (reference sequence). Here the CDR3 DNA reads TGCAGAGGGACTAGCGGGAACCATGCTTGGGAGCAGTACTTC. This gives the protein CRGTSGNHAWEQYF.

V and J are TRBV7-6 and TRBJ2-1; 14 bases fit TRBD2. This CDR3 contains 17 residues. V was clipped by 5 bases and J by 9 bases; unmatched bases: 12. CDR1 is SGHVS and CDR2 is FNYEAQ in the germline V gene. Here the CDR3 reads CASSPRTSGGKVGEQFF. The DNA of the CDR3 is TGTGCCAGCAGCCCCCGGACTAGCGGGGGGAAGGTAGGTGAGCAGTTCTTC.

This clonotype is medium-sized (0.01 to 0.1%) within its sample. The chain carries TRBV4-1 and TRBJ2-7; 8 positions match TRBD1. Germline values: CDR1 MGHRA, CDR2 YSYEKL. V lost 1 base and J lost 5; bases outside the gene matches: 7. The CDR3 sequence is 15 residues long. The CDR3, as DNA: TGCGCCAGCAGCCAAGGGGGCAGGGGGCGCGACGAGCAGTACTTC. Translating it yields CASSQGGRGRDEQYF.

The table lists this clonotype with many counts. V is TRBV2 and J is TRBJ1-1, with a possible D match to TRBD1 (6 bases). V was cut by 2 bases and J by 8 bases, with 21 bases left in between. CDR3 size: 16 residues. Germline values: CDR1 SNHLY, CDR2 FYNNEI. The DNA for the CDR3 is TGTGCCAGCAGTGAACCGTTTCGGACAGTCCCGGCCGAAGCTTTCTTT. It codes for CASSEPFRTVPAEAFF.

To note about this clonotype: Possible read error: a much larger clone is one base away. The rearrangement joins TRBV20-1 to TRBJ2-4; 7 bases agree with TRBD1. Germline loops: CDR1 DFQATT, CDR2 SNEGSKA (reference sequence). The CDR3 has 15 residues. The CDR3 loop reads CSAKGQAEAKNTQYF. For the CDR3, the DNA is TGCAGTGCTAAAGGACAGGCGGAGGCCAAAAACACTCAGTACTTC.

The table lists this clonotype with a few counts. The chain carries TRBV28 and TRBJ2-1; TRBD2 agrees at 8 bases. V gave up 4 bases and J gave up 2 bases; unmatched junction bases: 7. The CDR3 consists of 16 residues. Germline lookup yields CDR1 MDHEN and CDR2 SYDVKM. CDR3 DNA: TGTGCCAGCAGTTCCCGACTAGCGACCGCCTACAATGAGCAGTTCTTC. Its translation is CASSSRLATAYNEQFF.

V usage is TRBV4-1 and J usage is TRBJ1-2; D is ambiguous. Trimming pared 3 bases from V and 6 bases from J, leaving 14 bases between. The length of the CDR3 is 14 residues. Germline V CDR1 and CDR2: MGHRA, YSYEKL. The CDR3 loop reads CASSQMESLNGYTF. The DNA for the CDR3 is TGCGCCAGCAGCCAGATGGAGAGTCTGAATGGCTACACCTTC.

The V and J genes are TRBV24-1 and TRBJ2-7, with TRBD1 matching over 8 bases. Germline V gene lookup returns CDR1 KGHDR and CDR2 SFDVKD. V was clipped by 9 bases and J by 7 bases; unmatched bases: 13. CDR3 length equals 14 residues. The CDR3: CATGAGTGMREQYF. The CDR3 bases are TGTGCCACCGGGGCCGGGACAGGAATGAGAGAGCAGTACTTC.